The sequence of this T cell receptor (beta chain) was determined in a study of monozygotic twins with inflammatory bowel disease (dated 2019 in TCRdb). Concerning the study at large: The full study comprised around 28 monozygotic twin pairs: nine German pairs (four IBD-concordant, five IBD-discordant) and 19 IBD-discordant Danish pairs. Disease-associated traits were sought mainly through comparisons between IBD patients and their genetically identical healthy co-twins within discordant pairs. Each individual had, on average, about 151 000 unique TCRalpha sequences and 181 000 unique TCRbeta sequences available for analysis.

From each donor, a roughly 2.4 ml peripheral blood sample was collected into PAXgene tubes and kept at -80 degrees C. Without any T cell sorting, total RNA was extracted from whole blood using the PAXgene blood miRNA kit on an automated QIAcube. Peripheral blood from monozygotic twin pairs, either concordant or discordant for inflammatory bowel disease, underwent deep TCRalpha and TCRbeta repertoire profiling that used unique molecular barcoding. Smoking habits were recorded for all twin pairs, and individuals were classified as current, former or never smokers. General study outcomes and caveats: Fewer clonotypes were shared with other individuals by IBD patients than by healthy twins, most markedly in patients showing signs of disease activity. The analysis was unable to tell different T cell subtypes apart. TCRbeta repertoire diversity, by inverse Simpson index, was decreased in IBD patients compared with their healthy co-twins. Repertoire similarity did not differ between concordant and discordant twins, possibly due to limited statistical power. Differing immunosuppressive treatments among patients may have added background noise and inter-individual variability to the repertoires. No single strong signal or clonotype linked to IBD turned up in the results, so the idea that one exists was not supported.

With regard to this clonotype: Its antigen is still unknown.

The library was built by means of 5' RACE. For each TCR library, approximately 3,700 ng of total RNA was used. For each sample, cDNA synthesis was carried out in eight separate reactions using SMARTScribe reverse transcriptase. During cDNA synthesis, template switching introduced unique molecular identifiers that contained a 6-nucleotide sample barcode. TCRalpha and TCRbeta cDNA was amplified by two nested PCRs of 16 and 9 cycles, with bead purification after each PCR. Before amplification, the cDNA was treated with uracil DNA-glycosylase and purified using the QIAquick PCR purification kit. The second PCR was the step at which Illumina TruSeq-compatible adapters and sample-specific barcodes were added. TapeStation and Qubit were used to check library quality and concentration, and approximately 5.4 ng of each library was pooled. Pooled libraries were sequenced on an Illumina HiSeq2500 single-index Rapid Run with 2 x 100 bp reads and custom sequencing primers. On the authors' methods: MiGEC version 1.2.6 was used for UMI-based consensus assembly to correct PCR and sequencing errors. V(D)J alignment, clonotype assembly and CDR3 extraction were performed with MiXCR version 2.1.1. To normalise gene usage, clonotype sharing and MAIT/NKT TCR abundance, the analysis used the top 1000, 10 000 and 20 000 clonotypes per sample. Diversity was computed as the inverse Simpson index with the vegan R package after downsampling to 27 000 UMIs. Paired Mann-Whitney U tests on discordant twin pairs were used, with Benjamini-Hochberg multiple-testing correction. Each CDR3 protein sequence appears as one entry after TCRdb reprocessed the reads, and no DNA is included. The V and J calls here are based on TCRdb, not the publication. The sample's records list 190,000 or so distinct CDR3 sequences. Roughly 1.5% of the sample is held by the ten biggest clonotypes.

The germline V gene (reference sequence) provides CDR1 LNHDA and CDR2 SQIVND. Taken from cysteine to phenylalanine, the CDR3 has 12 residues. No DNA sequence is on record. The V and J genes are TRBV19 and TRBJ2-3. The sequencing sample was made of blood. The clonotype comes from a human donor with ulcerative colitis or Crohn's disease, or a healthy co-twin of an affected twin (not recorded which). The CDR3 sequence is CASSIRTNTQYF. This CDR3, with the reference TRBV19 and TRBJ2-3 proteins standing in past its ends, gives the full variable domain DGGITQSPKYLFRKEGQNVTLSCEQNLNHDAMYWYRQDPGQGLRLIYYSQIVNDFQKGDIAEGYSVSREKKESFPLTVTSAQKNPTAFYLCASSIRTNTQYFGPGTRLTVL.